This T cell receptor (beta chain) emerged from a study of siplizumab effects on memory and regulatory T cells. The ends lost 3 bases at V and 6 bases at J; junction bases unmatched: 6. CDR1 is LNHDA and CDR2 is SQIVND in the germline V gene (reference sequence). CDR3 size: 15 residues. Sequenced by immunoSEQ multiplex PCR; TCRdb stores in-frame clones only, minus some. Here the sample spans about 27,000 clones, about 79% being singletons. Study outcomes and limitations: The authors could not assign a naive or memory phenotype to roughly 80-96% of proliferating CD4+ or CD8+ clones. Solely a minor proportion of alloreactive clones could be assigned to unstimulated subsets.

A word on this clone: Antigen specificity is unknown.

The sequence was collected from a human donor in good health. The chain is built from TRBV19 and TRBJ1-5; TRBD1 matches 9 bases. The sequenced sample was memory CD4+ T cells sorted from blood. The CDR3 sequence: CASSIPGQGTQPQHF. The CDR3 nucleotides are TGTGCCAGTAGTATCCCCGGACAGGGGACTCAGCCCCAGCATTTT.